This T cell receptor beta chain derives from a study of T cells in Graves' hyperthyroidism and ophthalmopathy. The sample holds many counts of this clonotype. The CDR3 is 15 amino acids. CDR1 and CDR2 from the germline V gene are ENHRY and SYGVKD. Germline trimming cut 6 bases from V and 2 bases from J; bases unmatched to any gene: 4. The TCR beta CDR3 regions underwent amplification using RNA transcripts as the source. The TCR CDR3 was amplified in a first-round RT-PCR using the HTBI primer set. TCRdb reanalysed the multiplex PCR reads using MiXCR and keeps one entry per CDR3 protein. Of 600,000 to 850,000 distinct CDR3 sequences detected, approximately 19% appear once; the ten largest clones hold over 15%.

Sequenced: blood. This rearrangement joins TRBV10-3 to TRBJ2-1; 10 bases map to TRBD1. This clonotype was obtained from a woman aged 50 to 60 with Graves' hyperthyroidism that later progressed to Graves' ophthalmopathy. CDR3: CAIRGTGETYNEQFF. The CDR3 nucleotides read TGTGCCATCAGAGGGACAGGGGAAACCTACAATGAGCAGTTCTTC.